This T cell receptor (beta chain) was observed in a study of Graves' ophthalmopathy and Graves' hyperthyroidism. Whole-study findings and limits: Ophthalmopathy progression was predicted with around 71% sensitivity and approximately 72% specificity. A model built from 13 signatures distinguished ophthalmopathy from stable hyperthyroidism with roughly 90% sensitivity and approximately 80% specificity.

Concerning this clonotype: The antigen remains unidentified.

RNA transcripts were the source from which TCR beta CDR3 regions were amplified. The workflow started with a first-round RT-PCR run with HTBI primers and then moved on to a second-round multiplex PCR. In TCRdb, the multiplex PCR reads were re-called with MiXCR into one record per CDR3 protein. The sample includes 200,000 to 250,000 distinct CDR3 sequences, around a fifth of them seen just once. V was pared by 3 bases and J by 0 bases, with 9 bases between. This CDR3 contains 16 residues. The germline CDR1 and CDR2 sequences are MNHEY and SVGAGI. Among the exclusions were patients with other autoimmune diseases, uncontrolled infections, pregnancy or lactation. From fresh peripheral blood, 8 to 10 ml in volume, the PBMCs were obtained.

This clonotype was sampled from a woman aged 50 to 60 with Graves' ophthalmopathy. The chain uses TRBV6-5 and TRBJ1-6, with D hard to call. The sequencing sample was made of peripheral blood. CDR3 nucleotide sequence: TGTGCCAGCAGTTATGGCGAGAGCTCCTATAATTCACCCCTCCACTTT. This codes for CASSYGESSYNSPLHF.